This T cell receptor beta chain was sequenced for a study of immune evolution from preneoplasia to lung adenocarcinoma. Regarding the study as a whole: From normal lung to invasive adenocarcinoma, top clone frequencies appeared to decrease.

Produced via immunoSEQ multiplex PCR; TCRdb's table is partial and in-frame only. This sample yields around 8,000 clones, of which approximately 83% are seen a single time; approximately 2.9% belongs to the top ten. V was shortened by 2 bases and J by 0 bases, with 19 bases between the two germline ends. The CDR3 spans 19 residues. As regards this clone: The antigen is not known.

The chain combines TRBV23-1 with TRBJ2-2; no definite D call. TRBV23-1 qualifies as an ORF whose function is uncertain. This clonotype was sampled from a person between 70 and 80 years old with lung adenocarcinoma. Sequenced sample: FFPE minimally invasive lung adenocarcinoma tissue. For the CDR3, the DNA is TGCGCCAGCAGTCAAGCGCCTACTTGCGGTTCTACGAACACCGGGGAGCTGTTTTTT. Translating it yields CASSQAPTCGSTNTGELFF.